This TCR beta chain was sequenced in a study of human T cells and chemical hapten exposure. TCRdb re-called the RACE reads through MiXCR, storing one row per CDR3 protein. The sample shows 95,000 to 150,000 distinct CDR3 sequences, approximately 14% of them seen only once. This clonotype was recorded at least ten times. As to time point: patch test 1, 2 weeks after DPC sensitization. Sample treatment: therapeutic diphenylcyclopropenone sensitization with weekly scalp DPC. Sequencing used whole blood, obtained in connection with sensitization to the hapten diphenylcyclopropenone (DPC). The sequence was collected from a man in his late teens or twenties with alopecia areata. Some clones in this sample may be carry-over from other donors' samples.

The CDR3 spells CASSQYRDSSYEQYF. CDR3 DNA: TGCGCCAGCAGCCAATACCGGGACAGTTCCTACGAGCAGTACTTC. The chain employs TRBV4-3 and TRBJ2-7; 7 bases match TRBD1. V gave up 2 bases and J gave up 1 base; unmatched junction bases: 5. The CDR3 spans 15 residues. Germline-derived CDR1 and CDR2 are LGHNA and YSLEER.